This T cell receptor beta chain appears in the sequencing data of a study of blood T cells in healthy people across ages. This clonotype was found many times. Its antigen is unknown. Germline CDR1 MNHNS, CDR2 SASEGT. V gave up 7 bases and J gave up 2 bases; unmatched junction bases: 5. This CDR3 comprises 13 residues. Study outcomes and limitations: The percentage of naive T cells correlated strongly with TCR beta diversity. The study lacked donor CMV status, which possibly confounded expanded clonotype changes.

Sample-barcoded 5' priming and a J-beta primer mix drove a second PCR of about 6 to 12 cycles. Each TCR beta cDNA got a 12-nucleotide random molecular identifier. TCRdb re-derived calls from the 5' RACE reads in MiXCR, one entry per CDR3 protein. The sample holds hundreds of thousands of distinct CDR3 sequences, approximately 30% seen once. The genes are TRBV6-1 and TRBJ2-7; 7 nucleotides agree with TRBD2. The receptor comes from a woman older than 75 in good health. The specimen sequenced was blood. CDR3 amino acids: CASNRGEAYEQYF. CDR3 nucleotide sequence: TGTGCCAGCAATCGGGGGGAAGCCTACGAGCAGTACTTC.